This T cell receptor (beta chain) was recovered during a study of cytomegalovirus exposure and HLA in healthy donors. PCR employed 60 Vbeta and 13 Jbeta primers. The method was immunoSEQ multiplex PCR; TCRdb's version includes in-frame clones alone and lacks a portion of them. The repertoire includes about 190,000 clones, roughly 80% of them detected once, and around 1.6% sits in the top ten. The CDR3 sequence is 15 residues long. Trimming at V came to 7 bases and at J to 9 bases, leaving 9 bases not matched to a gene. Germline lookup yields CDR1 MNHEY and CDR2 SMNVEV (reference sequence). The sequence came from a woman aged 18-29 years in good health and CMV-seronegative. The chain uses TRBV27 and TRBJ1-6; 10 nucleotides agree with TRBD1. Input material: PBMCs. The CDR3 bases are TGTGCCAGCACCTCATCTGGGACAGGGGTTTCACCCCTCCACTTT. Its translation: CASTSSGTGVSPLHF.